What follows is one T cell receptor (beta chain) and its context. This entry belongs to a study of blood T cells in healthy people across ages. CDR3 length equals 16 residues. V gave up 2 bases and J gave up 6 bases; unmatched junction bases: 10. With a J-beta primer mix and a sample-barcoded 5' primer, a second PCR ran roughly 6 to 11 cycles. Researchers report that each sample yielded at least 2.5 million CDR3-containing paired-end reads. One entry per CDR3 protein, called by TCRdb with MiXCR from the 5' RACE reads. The data hold 1.4 million or so distinct CDR3 sequences, with 35% to 45% observed a single time.

The V and J genes are TRBV12-3 or TRBV12-4 and TRBJ1-5; 7 bases agree with TRBD1. The clonotype comes from a woman between 18 and 29 years old in good health. Specimen: blood. CDR3 loop: CASSLSPQGLSQPQHF. CDR3 coding DNA: TGTGCCAGCAGTTTATCCCCACAGGGGTTATCTCAGCCCCAGCATTTT.